The entry below describes one T cell receptor beta chain. The data belong to a study of control samples from healthy donors and cancer patients. Profiled with immunoSEQ multiplex PCR; TCRdb holds only in-frame clones, not every one. The table includes about 130,000 clones, about 94% detected once. In germline, CDR1 is SGDLS, CDR2 YYNGEE. This CDR3 has 13 residues. V gave up 2 bases and J gave up 13 bases, with 18 bases separating them. This TCR derives from a man aged 55 to 69 with colorectal cancer. Sequenced: PBMCs. This sequence joins TRBV9 and TRBJ1-2; a weak D match, TRBD1 (6 bases). CDR3 region: CASSVGGPMARTF. The CDR3 nucleotides are TGTGCCAGCAGCGTTGGGGGGCCGATGGCCCGCACCTTC.